Presented here are 5 T cell receptor beta chains from one specimen sequenced in a study of CD8 T cells in ankylosing spondylitis. TCRdb passed the 5' RACE reads through MiXCR, listing each CDR3 protein once. The sample has 150,000 to 200,000 distinct CDR3 sequences, 15% to 20% seen once; the top ten hold 4.3%. The material sequenced was blood, either unsorted or a sorted T cell fraction (not recorded which). These receptor sequences come from a male donor between 5 and 29 years old with ankylosing spondylitis or in good health (not recorded which).

This clonotype was seen ten or more times. This chain joins TRBV6-5 and TRBJ1-2; D is ambiguous. V shed 0 bases and J shed 0 bases, with 8 bases lying between them. CDR1 is MNHEY and CDR2 is SVGAGI in the germline V gene. This CDR3 is built from 15 residues. The CDR3 DNA follows: TGTGCCAGCAGTTACTCGATTTACGCTAACTATGGCTACACCTTC. It encodes CASSYSIYANYGYTF.

V usage is TRBV11-2 and J usage is TRBJ2-3, with D perhaps assigned TRBD1 or TRBD2 (5 bases each). CDR1 is SGHAT and CDR2 is FQNNGV in the germline V gene. V was clipped by 4 bases and J by 5 bases, with 13 bases between them. The CDR3 contains 14 residues. The CDR3 bases are TGTGCCAGCAGCTGGGACGGAGCGAAAGATACGCAGTATTTT. Translation: CASSWDGAKDTQYF.

This clonotype was recorded many times. The genes are TRBV15 and TRBJ2-1; D might be TRBD1 or TRBD2, each matching 5 bases. Trimming took off 1 base at V and 9 bases at J, with 19 bases between the two ends. CDR1 and CDR2 from the germline V gene are LNHNV and YYDKDF (reference sequence). The CDR3 runs to 16 residues. In nucleotides, the CDR3 is TGTGCCACCAGCAGAGTGAGGGACCATTCGGGAAGTGAGCAGTTCTTC. This gives the protein CATSRVRDHSGSEQFF.

This clonotype was found many times. This rearrangement joins TRBV6-6 to TRBJ1-5; weak D call: TRBD1 (6 bases). CDR1 and CDR2 (germline): MNHNY, SVGAGI (reference sequence). There are 16 residues in the CDR3. Trimming removed 0 bases at V and 8 bases at J, with 17 bases between. In DNA, the CDR3 is TGTGCCAGCAGTTACTCAACGGACAGTATGGCGGAGCCCCAGCATTTT. Its protein is CASSYSTDSMAEPQHF.

As to this clonotype: This clone may be a read error of a much larger clone one base away. The gene calls are TRBV11-2 and TRBJ2-5, with TRBD2 matching 12 bases. This CDR3 contains 15 residues. Germline CDR1 reads SGHAT; CDR2 reads FQNNGV. With V trimmed by 4 bases and J by 5 bases, 5 bases remained unmatched. This CDR3 is CASSSLAGGGETQYF. The CDR3 DNA reads TGTGCCAGCAGCTCCCTAGCGGGAGGGGGGGAGACCCAGTACTTC. The variable domain in full, completed from reference TRBV11-2 and TRBJ2-5, reads EAGVAQSPRYKIIEKRQSVAFWCNPISGHATLYWYQQILGQGPKLLIQFQNNGVVDDSQLPKDRFSAERLKGVDSTLKIQPAKLEDSAVYLCASSSLAGGGETQYFGPGTRLLVL.